This TCR beta chain was identified in a study of PD-L1 blockade in urothelial cancer. For the study at large: In terms of prior chemotherapy, patients had received 0 to 3 regimens. Analyses used blood from 3 weeks (second dose) and 6 weeks after treatment start.

Regarding time point: pretreatment peripheral blood. In germline, CDR1 is SGHTA, CDR2 FQGNSA. V lost 2 bases, J lost 11 bases, and 8 bases stayed unmatched. CDR3 length: 15 residues. The data were produced by immunoSEQ multiplex PCR, yet TCRdb's version contains in-frame clones alone and is incomplete. The sample includes tens of thousands of clones, around 87% of them seen just once. The TCR originated in a man between 60 and 75 years old with urothelial cancer. The sequencing used PBMCs, collected around atezolizumab (anti-PD-L1) treatment. The genes are TRBV7-2 and TRBJ2-1; 11 bases line up with TRBD1. Here the CDR3 reads CASSLLPGQGGKQFF. The CDR3 DNA reads TGTGCCAGCAGCTTATTACCGGGACAGGGGGGGAAGCAGTTCTTC.